This section outlines one T cell receptor beta chain sequence together with its context. The antigen is undetermined. Sequencing used immunoSEQ multiplex PCR; TCRdb keeps in-frame clones, though not all of them. The top ten clones hold roughly 5.2% of a sample with approximately 130,000 clones, 88% of them seen once. The data were taken from a study of T cell responses to AZD1222 COVID-19 vaccine. The CDR3 runs 14 residues. The V gene lost 4 bases and the J gene lost 7 bases, with 11 bases spanning the gap. Per germline, CDR1 LNHDA and CDR2 SQIVND (reference sequence). Findings and caveats of the study: Nearly half of spike-specific TCRs reportedly target unmutated variant regions.

This material consisted of peripheral blood, taken 28 days after the second AZD1222 dose. The TCR comes from an adult who received the AZD1222 COVID-19 vaccine. The V call is TRBV19, the J call TRBJ1-6; maybe TRBD1 (5 bases). The CDR3 nucleotides are TGTGCCAGTAGTACACAGGAGAACAATTCACCCCTCCACTTT. It translates to CASSTQENNSPLHF.